The rows below give T cell receptor beta chains drawn from one sample of a study of CD8+ T cells in alopecia areata. Some clones are missing from TCRdb's copy, which holds only in-frame ones; the method was immunoSEQ multiplex PCR. Of around 270,000 clones listed, 58% are singletons. Here the sequenced sample was CD4+ T cells sorted from blood, taken at week 24, from a patient treated with tofacitinib. The receptors derive from a human donor with alopecia areata. Both conserved end residues are part of each CDR3. The D gene is left open where the match is weak. The listing skips clone size in some rows; elsewhere it reads once, few, many or a size class.

>-|-|TRBV5-1|TRBJ2-2
CASSLRELNTGELFF
TGCGCCAGCAGCCTGAGGGAACTTAACACCGGGGAGCTGTTTTTT
>-|-|TRBV29-1|TRBJ2-7
CSVRQGIYEQYF
TGCAGCGTTCGCCAGGGAATCTACGAGCAGTACTTC
>-|-|TRBV29-1|TRBJ2-6
CSVGRLLSGANVLTF
TGCAGCGTTGGCAGACTCCTCTCTGGGGCCAACGTCCTGACTTTC
>-|-|TRBV4-1|TRBJ2-6
CASSQGSQAGSGANVLTF
TGCGCCAGCAGCCAAGGGTCCCAGGCTGGCTCTGGGGCCAACGTCCTGACTTTC
>few|-|TRBV10-3|TRBJ1-5
CAISSAGTVNQPQHF
TGTGCCATCAGTTCCGCCGGGACCGTCAATCAGCCCCAGCATTTT
>-|-|TRBV9|TRBJ2-1
CASTGAYNEQFF
TGTGCCAGCACAGGGGCCTACAATGAGCAGTTCTTC
>-|-|TRBV15|TRBJ2-3
CATLRAPSDTQYF
TGTGCCACCCTCCGGGCACCCTCCGATACGCAGTATTTT
>-|-|TRBV29-1|TRBJ1-1
CSVSNTEAFF
TGCAGCGTCTCGAACACTGAAGCTTTCTTT
>few|TRBD1|TRBV4-2|TRBJ1-6
CASSQGGGNSPLHF
TGTGCCAGCAGCCAAGGAGGGGGCAATTCACCCCTCCACTTT
>-|-|TRBV13|TRBJ1-2
CASSRAAYGYTF
TGTGCCAGCTCCCGGGCAGCCTATGGCTACACCTTC
>-|-|TRBV5-1|TRBJ2-7
CASSTGTWDEQYF
TGCGCCAGCAGCACCGGGACATGGGACGAGCAGTACTTC
>-|-|TRBV7-9|TRBJ1-2
CASSPGGLNYGYTF
TGTGCCAGCAGCCCTGGGGGTCTGAACTATGGCTACACCTTC
>-|-|TRBV6-6|TRBJ1-5
CASTDDPGQDQPQHF
TGTGCCAGCACCGACGACCCTGGGCAGGATCAGCCCCAGCATTTT
>-|-|TRBV7-2|TRBJ1-5
CASSRSTGQPQHF
TGTGCCAGCAGCAGATCAACGGGTCAGCCCCAGCATTTT
>few|-|TRBV28|TRBJ2-7
CASSSTGTYEQYF
TGTGCCAGCAGTTCGACCGGGACTTACGAGCAGTACTTC
>-|TRBD2|TRBV11-1|TRBJ2-3
CASSRTATSGGDTDTQYF
TGTGCCAGCAGCCGCACTGCGACTAGCGGGGGGGATACAGATACGCAGTATTTT
>-|-|TRBV29-1|TRBJ1-1
CSVGDVNTEAFF
TGCAGCGTGGGGGATGTGAACACTGAAGCTTTCTTT
>-|-|TRBV30|TRBJ1-5
CAWSLPGERQPQHF
TGTGCCTGGAGTCTCCCGGGGGAGCGGCAGCCCCAGCATTTT
>-|-|TRBV7-9|TRBJ2-7
CASSPVDEQYF
TGTGCCAGCAGCCCTGTGGACGAGCAGTACTTC
>few|-|TRBV6-6|TRBJ1-2
CASRVEAYGYTF
TGTGCCAGCAGGGTGGAGGCCTATGGCTACACCTTC
>-|-|TRBV28|TRBJ2-7
CASGTERGPYEQYF
TGTGCCAGCGGTACCGAAAGGGGACCCTACGAGCAGTACTTC
>-|-|TRBV7-9|TRBJ2-5
CASSLTLRAEETQYF
TGTGCCAGCAGCTTAACGCTAAGGGCAGAAGAGACCCAGTACTTC
>few|-|TRBV2|TRBJ2-5
CASCLQETQYF
TGTGCCAGCTGCCTCCAAGAGACCCAGTACTTC
>-|TRBD1|TRBV14|TRBJ1-1
CASSQDFNGQGGMNTEAFF
TGTGCCAGCAGCCAAGATTTTAACGGACAGGGGGGAATGAACACTGAAGCTTTCTTT
>few|-|TRBV14|TRBJ2-3
CASSQVRDTQYF
TGTGCCAGCAGCCAAGTGAGAGATACGCAGTATTTT
>-|-|TRBV7-9|TRBJ1-2
CASSLIVFRSRGVSGYTF
TGTGCCAGCAGCTTAATCGTATTTCGTTCCAGGGGCGTCTCTGGCTACACCTTC
>-|TRBD2|TRBV6-6|TRBJ2-3
CATARTSWFTDTQYF
TGTGCCACGGCCAGGACTAGTTGGTTCACAGATACGCAGTATTTT